Listed below are T cell receptor beta chains from one sample, sequenced in a study of blood T cell repertoires in COVID-19. TCRdb's copy holds only in-frame clones and misses some; the assay was immunoSEQ multiplex PCR. Among fewer than 350,000 clones listed, approximately 86% were seen once. Sequenced material: PBMCs or T cells enriched from blood (not recorded which). These receptors all come from a woman aged 35 to 49 with acute COVID-19. Both conserved end residues are part of each CDR3. The order of the fields is J gene, clone size, V gene, CDR3 length, CDR3 protein. Size values are once, few and many counts, or a class for expanded clones, and some rows have none.

>TRBJ2-6|few|TRBV11-2|17
CASGPGQGRSGANVLTF
>TRBJ2-7|NA|TRBV10-3|12
CATRDSGGEQYF
>TRBJ2-3|once|TRBV11-2|18
CASSLDPRGWGSTDTQYF
>TRBJ2-1|few|TRBV9|15
CASSEREQPYNEQFF
>TRBJ2-1|NA|TRBV6-5|15
CASSSGTGVSNEQFF
>TRBJ1-1|NA|TRBV7-9|17
CASSLAVGGQENTEAFF
>TRBJ1-2|few|TRBV5-8|15
CASSQPQWLNYGYTF
>TRBJ1-3|NA|TRBV5-4|14
CASSLQGSGNTIYF
>TRBJ1-2|NA|TRBV6-5|15
CASSTKARGTAGYTF
>TRBJ1-5|NA|TRBV19|17
CASSIDPTGRSNQPQHF
>TRBJ2-5|NA|TRBV5-1|13
CASSLSGKETQYF
>TRBJ2-7|NA|TRBV4-2|14
CASSQDPGYGEQYF
>TRBJ2-5|NA|TRBV7-8|15
CASSLLAGERGTQYF
>TRBJ2-7|NA|TRBV11-2|13
CASSPRVTYEQYF
>TRBJ1-3|NA|TRBV7-8|15
CASSQFLFSGNTIYF
>TRBJ1-2|NA|TRBV6-5|15
CASTPTSPQIYGYTF
>TRBJ1-4|NA|TRBV5-6|14
CASSCRGHNEKLFF
>TRBJ2-5|NA|TRBV7-7|15
CASSLGQGASETQYF
>TRBJ1-2|NA|TRBV6-2/TRBV6-3|16
CASSSNRRTVYYGYTF
>TRBJ1-3|NA|TRBV13|17
CASSTRRTGPPGNTIYF
>TRBJ1-6|NA|TRBV6-2/TRBV6-3|20
CASSPNRDSILSSYNSPLHF
>TRBJ2-2|NA|TRBV12-3/TRBV12-4|13
CASKWDSAGELFF
>TRBJ2-2|once|TRBV5-4|15
CASSFIRGGTGELFF
>TRBJ2-5|NA|TRBV29-1|13
CSVGPSSEGTQYF
>TRBJ2-1|NA|TRBV5-4|18
CASSPLTSGGPFYNEQFF
>TRBJ1-5|NA|TRBV9|16
CASSPRDSGFDQPQHF
>TRBJ2-6|NA|TRBV28|16
CASSLWGSSGANVLTF
>TRBJ1-2|NA|TRBV28|12
CASSFPGGGYTF
>TRBJ1-3|NA|TRBV7-9|19
CASRPFRDRGPDPGNTIYF
>TRBJ2-1|NA|TRBV9|14
CASSVGGGFNEQFF
>TRBJ1-5|NA|TRBV3-1/TRBV3-2|15
CASSQGAGGIGPQHF
>TRBJ1-2|NA|TRBV7-2|13
CASNLPQNYGYTF
>TRBJ2-5|NA|TRBV6-2/TRBV6-3|16
CASSPSHLTGKETQYF